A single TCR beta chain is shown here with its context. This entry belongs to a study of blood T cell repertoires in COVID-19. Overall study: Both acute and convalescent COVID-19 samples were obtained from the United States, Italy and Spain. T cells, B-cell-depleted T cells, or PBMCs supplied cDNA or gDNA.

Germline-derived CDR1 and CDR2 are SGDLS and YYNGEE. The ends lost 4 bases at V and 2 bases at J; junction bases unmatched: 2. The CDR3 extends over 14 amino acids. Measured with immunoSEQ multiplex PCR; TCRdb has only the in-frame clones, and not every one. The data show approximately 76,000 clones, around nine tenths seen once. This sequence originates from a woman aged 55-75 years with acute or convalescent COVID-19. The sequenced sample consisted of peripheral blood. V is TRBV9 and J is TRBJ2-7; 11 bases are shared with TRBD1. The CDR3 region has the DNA TGTGCCAGCAGCCCGGGACAGGGGGCCTACGAGCAGTACTTC. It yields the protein CASSPGQGAYEQYF.